This T cell receptor (beta chain) appears in the sequencing data of a study of blood T cells in healthy people across ages. Across the study: About one barcoded beta molecule was captured per two T cells (by template switching).

A second about 6 to 12 cycle PCR used barcoded and J-beta primers. TCRdb itself ran the 5' RACE reads through MiXCR, one entry per CDR3 protein. This sample has over a million distinct CDR3 sequences; under 55% occur once, and the top ten carry about 3.8%. Study-wide results and caveats: Among long-lived donors, naive CD4+ cells were more numerous and diversity higher than in aged donors.

Peripheral blood was drawn, about 10 milliliters per donor. A minimum of 7 million PBMCs was isolated per sample. There are 15 residues in the CDR3. V shed 0 bases and J 4 bases; nucleotides not matched to a gene: 2. Germline CDR1 reads SEHNR; CDR2 reads FQNEAQ (reference sequence). Remarks on this clonotype: Its antigen is unknown.

The chain is built from TRBV7-9 and TRBJ1-1; 10 nucleotides match TRBD1. Sequencing was carried out using blood. The clonotype comes from a woman aged 18 to 35 in good health. CDR3 in DNA: TGTGCCAGCAGCTTAGCGGGACAGGGGTCCACTGAAGCTTTCTTT. It translates to CASSLAGQGSTEAFF.